The rows below give T cell receptor beta chains drawn from one sample of a study of blood T cells in healthy people across ages. TCRdb ran MiXCR on the 5' RACE reads and lists one entry per CDR3 protein. The table includes hundreds of thousands of distinct CDR3 sequences, 58% detected once. Sequenced material: blood. The receptors here all came from a man between 60 and 75 years old in good health. The CDR3 runs from the conserved cysteine through the conserved F or W. The D gene is left open where the match is weak. Only part of the rows carry a size: once, few, many, or a class if the clone is expanded.

v_gene	d_gene	abundance	j_gene	CDR3nt	CDR3aa
TRBV5-1	TRBD2	.	TRBJ2-5	TGCGCCAGCAGCTTGGCTGTACTAGCGGGGGTGGAGACCCAGTACTTC	CASSLAVLAGVETQYF
TRBV18	TRBD1	.	TRBJ2-7	TGTGCCAGCTCACCCGGGACAGGGTACGCCTACGAGCAGTACTTC	CASSPGTGYAYEQYF
TRBV6-5	TRBD2	.	TRBJ2-1	TGTGCCAGCAGTTACCGGGACTACACCGGCAATGAGCAGTTCTTC	CASSYRDYTGNEQFF
TRBV3-1	.	once	TRBJ1-2	TGTGCCAGCAGCCTTGGATCGGCGGAATATGGCTACACCTTC	CASSLGSAEYGYTF
TRBV12-3/TRBV12-4	.	.	TRBJ2-2	TGTGCCAGCAGTTTACGGTGGGGGGGGCAGAACACCGGGGAGCTGTTTTTT	CASSLRWGGQNTGELFF
TRBV6-6	.	.	TRBJ1-4	TGTGCCAGCAGTTACGCCGGGAATGAAAAACTGTTTTTT	CASSYAGNEKLFF
TRBV7-8	TRBD1	.	TRBJ2-1	TGTGCCAGCAGCCCCCGGGACAGCAACTACAATGAGCAGTTCTTC	CASSPRDSNYNEQFF
TRBV20-1	.	.	TRBJ1-2	TGCAGTGCTCCCCGAGGACGGGGCAACTATGGCTACACCTTC	CSAPRGRGNYGYTF
TRBV11-2	TRBD1	.	TRBJ2-7	TGTGCCAGCAGCTCTAGGACAGGGGTCGATGTACCCTTCGAGCAGTACTTC	CASSSRTGVDVPFEQYF
TRBV10-3	.	.	TRBJ2-5	TGTGCCATCAGCGAGTCTGAAGGTGGGGAGACCCAGTACTTC	CAISESEGGETQYF